This TCR beta chain originates from a study of cytotoxic CD8 clonotypes in ibrutinib-treated CLL. Study results and caveats: Rare overall, public clonotypes shrank or held steady under therapy.

PBMCs were cryopreserved, and 1.5 to 2 micrograms of genomic DNA from them went into TCR beta libraries. About this clone itself: What it binds is not known.

Here immunoSEQ multiplex PCR was the method, and the copy in TCRdb shows in-frame clones only, minus some. The sample records about 15,000 clones, 55% to 65% being singletons. The source is a human donor with chronic lymphocytic leukemia. The material sequenced was PBMCs, taken before ibrutinib treatment.

Here the CDR3 reads CASSDPTSGGYTF. The CDR3 coding sequence is TGCGCCAGCAGTGACCCGACTAGCGGTGGCTACACCTTC. The V and J genes are TRBV10-2 and TRBJ1-2; no clear D. V lost 3 bases, J lost 7 bases, and 12 bases lay in between. Germline CDR1 and CDR2: WSHSY and SAAADI. This CDR3 comprises 13 residues.